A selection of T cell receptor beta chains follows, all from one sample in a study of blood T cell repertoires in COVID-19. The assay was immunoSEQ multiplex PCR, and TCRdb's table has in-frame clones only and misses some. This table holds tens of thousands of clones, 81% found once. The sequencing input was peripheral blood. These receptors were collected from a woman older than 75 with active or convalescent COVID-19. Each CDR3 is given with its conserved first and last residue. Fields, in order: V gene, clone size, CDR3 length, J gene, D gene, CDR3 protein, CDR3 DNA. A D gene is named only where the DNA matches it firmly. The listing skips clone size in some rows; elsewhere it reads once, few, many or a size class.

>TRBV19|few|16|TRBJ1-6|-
CASSPRQDLYNSPLHF
TGTGCCAGTAGTCCCCGACAGGACCTCTATAATTCACCCCTCCACTTT
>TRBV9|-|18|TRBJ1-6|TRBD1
CASSPTRVGTESNSPLHF
TGTGCCAGCAGCCCCACAAGAGTGGGGACAGAGTCTAATTCACCCCTCCACTTT
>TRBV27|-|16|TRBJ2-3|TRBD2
CASSQSGGGAVGTQYF
TGTGCCAGCAGCCAAAGTGGCGGGGGGGCCGTTGGTACGCAGTATTTT
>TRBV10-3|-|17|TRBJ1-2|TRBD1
CAIRGTGGLDSNYGYTF
TGTGCCATCAGGGGGACAGGGGGCCTAGACTCTAACTATGGCTACACCTTC
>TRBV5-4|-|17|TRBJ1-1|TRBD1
CASFRRDRVGRDTEAFF
TGTGCCAGCTTTCGACGAGACAGGGTGGGTAGGGACACTGAAGCTTTCTTT
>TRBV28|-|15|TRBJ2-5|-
CASSLSPVQQETQYF
TGTGCCAGCAGTTTATCCCCCGTACAGCAAGAGACCCAGTACTTC
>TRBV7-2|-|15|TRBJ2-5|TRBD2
CASSSLAGLQETQYF
TGTGCCAGCAGCTCCCTAGCGGGGTTGCAAGAGACCCAGTACTTC
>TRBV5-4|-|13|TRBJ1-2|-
CASSVDGDYGYTF
TGTGCCAGCAGCGTGGACGGGGACTATGGCTACACCTTC
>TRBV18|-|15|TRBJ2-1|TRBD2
CASSFQRGSYNEQFF
TGTGCCAGCTCATTCCAGCGGGGCTCCTACAATGAGCAGTTCTTC
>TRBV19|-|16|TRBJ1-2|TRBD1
CASSIAATGGGYGYTF
TGTGCCAGTAGTATAGCCGCCACAGGGGGCGGGTATGGCTACACCTTC
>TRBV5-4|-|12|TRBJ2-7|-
CASSATGYEQYF
TGTGCCAGCAGCGCTACAGGTTACGAGCAGTACTTC
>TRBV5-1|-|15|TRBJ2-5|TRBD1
CASSLGDRQQETQYF
TGCGCCAGCAGCTTAGGGGACAGACAACAAGAGACCCAGTACTTC
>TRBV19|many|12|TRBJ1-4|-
CTTGGTNEKLFF
TGCACCACGGGGGGAACTAATGAAAAACTGTTTTTT
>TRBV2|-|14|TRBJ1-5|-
CASSVWGGGQPQHF
TGTGCCAGCAGTGTTTGGGGGGGAGGTCAGCCCCAGCATTTT
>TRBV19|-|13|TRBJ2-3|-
CASADGVVDTQYF
TGTGCCAGTGCGGACGGGGTGGTAGATACGCAGTATTTT
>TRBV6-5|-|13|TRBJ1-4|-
CASSYSVLEKLFF
TGTGCCAGCAGTTACTCCGTCCTCGAAAAACTGTTTTTT
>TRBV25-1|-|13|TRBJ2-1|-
CASSEWEKVEQFF
TGTGCCAGCAGTGAATGGGAGAAGGTTGAGCAGTTCTTC
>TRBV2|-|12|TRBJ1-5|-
CASSGENQPQHF
TGTGCCAGCAGTGGAGAGAATCAGCCCCAGCATTTT
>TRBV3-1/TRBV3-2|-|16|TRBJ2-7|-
CASSQVAWGQVYEQYF
TGTGCCAGCAGCCAAGTTGCATGGGGGCAGGTCTACGAGCAGTACTTC
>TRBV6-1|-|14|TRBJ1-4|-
CASSEWGGGEKLFF
TGTGCCAGCAGTGAATGGGGCGGGGGTGAAAAACTGTTTTTT
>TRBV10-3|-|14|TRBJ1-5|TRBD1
CAIGDSDSNQPQHF
TGTGCCATCGGGGACAGCGATAGCAATCAGCCCCAGCATTTT
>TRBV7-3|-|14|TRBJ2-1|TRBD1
CASRGGTGENEQFF
TGTGCCAGCAGAGGCGGGACAGGGGAGAATGAGCAGTTCTTC
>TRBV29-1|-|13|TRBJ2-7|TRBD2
CSVVGRGNDEQYF
TGCAGCGTTGTCGGGAGGGGGAACGACGAGCAGTACTTC
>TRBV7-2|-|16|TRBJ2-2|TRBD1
CASSLIGQGGTGELFF
TGTGCCAGCAGCTTAATCGGACAGGGTGGGACCGGGGAGCTGTTTTTT
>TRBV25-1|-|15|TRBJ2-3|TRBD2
CASRGGGGVSDTQYF
TGTGCCAGCCGGGGGGGAGGGGGTGTCTCAGATACGCAGTATTTT
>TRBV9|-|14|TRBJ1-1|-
CASSVTDLNTEAFF
TGTGCCAGCAGCGTTACAGACCTTAACACTGAAGCTTTCTTT
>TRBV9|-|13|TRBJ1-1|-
CASSALPGLEAFF
TGTGCCAGCAGCGCTCTCCCGGGTCTCGAAGCTTTCTTT
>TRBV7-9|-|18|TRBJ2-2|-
CASSRLEGDALHTGELFF
TGTGCCAGCAGCCGTCTGGAGGGAGACGCTCTTCACACCGGGGAGCTGTTTTTT
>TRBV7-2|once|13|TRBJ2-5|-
CASSPPGEETQYF
TGTGCCAGCAGCCCCCCAGGGGAAGAGACCCAGTACTTC
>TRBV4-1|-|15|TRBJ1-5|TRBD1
CASSQAGQENQPQHF
TGCGCCAGCAGCCAAGCAGGACAGGAAAATCAGCCCCAGCATTTT
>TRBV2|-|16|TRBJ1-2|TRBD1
CASSEGRGAANYGYTF
TGTGCCAGCAGTGAGGGCAGGGGGGCGGCTAACTATGGCTACACCTTC
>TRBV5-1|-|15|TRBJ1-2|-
CASASGLGANYGYTF
TGCGCCAGTGCTTCGGGTTTAGGGGCGAACTATGGCTACACCTTC
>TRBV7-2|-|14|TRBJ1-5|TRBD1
CASSRTGTNQPQHF
TGTGCCAGCAGCCGGACAGGGACCAATCAGCCCCAGCATTTT
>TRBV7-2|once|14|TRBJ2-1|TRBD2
CASRSGGSYNEQFF
TGTGCCAGCAGGAGCGGGGGGTCTTACAATGAGCAGTTCTTC
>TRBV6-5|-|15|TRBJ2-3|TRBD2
CASRRAGGSTDTQYF
TGTGCCAGCAGGAGAGCGGGGGGGTCCACAGATACGCAGTATTTT
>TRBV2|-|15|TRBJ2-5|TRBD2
CASNPRAGGPETQYF
TGTGCCAGCAATCCACGAGCGGGGGGGCCAGAGACCCAGTACTTC
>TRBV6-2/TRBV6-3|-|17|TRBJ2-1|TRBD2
CASSYSLAGAYYNEQFF
TGTGCCAGCAGTTACTCTCTAGCGGGGGCCTATTACAATGAGCAGTTCTTC
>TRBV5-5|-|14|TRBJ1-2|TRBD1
CASSLGDRAGGYTF
TGTGCCAGCAGCTTGGGCGACAGGGCGGGTGGCTACACCTTC
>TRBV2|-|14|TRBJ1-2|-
CASSEAVGVYGYTF
TGTGCCAGCAGTGAAGCGGTAGGGGTCTATGGCTACACCTTC
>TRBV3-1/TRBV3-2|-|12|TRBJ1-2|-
CASSQAPMRYTF
TGTGCCAGCAGCCAAGCCCCTATGCGCTACACCTTC
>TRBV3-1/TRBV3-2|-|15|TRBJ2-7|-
CASSQAPDSSYEQYF
TGTGCCAGCAGCCAAGCCCCGGACAGCTCCTACGAGCAGTACTTC
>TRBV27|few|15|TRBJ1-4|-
CASSFTGGAHEKLFF
TGTGCCAGCAGTTTCACGGGGGGGGCCCATGAAAAACTGTTTTTT
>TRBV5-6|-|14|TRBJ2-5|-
CASSLGGIQETQYF
TGTGCCAGCAGCTTAGGAGGCATCCAAGAGACCCAGTACTTC
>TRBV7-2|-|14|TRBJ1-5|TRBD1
CASSTGQGTQPQHF
TGTGCCAGCAGCACCGGACAGGGCACTCAGCCCCAGCATTTT
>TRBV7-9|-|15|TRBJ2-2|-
CASSLARDVSGELFF
TGTGCCAGCAGCTTAGCGCGGGACGTATCCGGGGAGCTGTTTTTT
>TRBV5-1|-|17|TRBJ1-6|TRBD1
CASSLARQGSGNSPLHF
TGCGCCAGCAGCTTGGCTCGACAGGGGTCGGGAAATTCACCCCTCCACTTT
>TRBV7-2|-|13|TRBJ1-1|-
CASSSPPAGEAFF
TGTGCCAGCAGCTCACCCCCCGCAGGGGAAGCTTTCTTT
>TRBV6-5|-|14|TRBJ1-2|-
CASSYSKQVYGYTF
TGTGCCAGCAGTTACTCGAAGCAAGTCTATGGCTACACCTTC
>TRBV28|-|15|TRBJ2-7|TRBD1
CASSPTPTGTYEQYF
TGTGCCAGCAGTCCCACCCCGACAGGGACCTACGAGCAGTACTTC
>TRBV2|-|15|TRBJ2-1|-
CASRVGGTANNEQFF
TGTGCCAGCAGAGTTGGGGGGACAGCTAACAATGAGCAGTTCTTC
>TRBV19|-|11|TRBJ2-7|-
CASTRGYEQYF
TGTGCCAGTACCCGGGGCTACGAGCAGTACTTC
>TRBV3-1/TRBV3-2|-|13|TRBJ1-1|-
CASSLKRDTRAFF
TGTGCCAGCAGCCTCAAACGGGACACAAGAGCTTTCTTT
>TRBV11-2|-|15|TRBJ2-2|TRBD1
CASSLTGGFAGELFF
TGTGCCAGCAGCCTAACAGGGGGCTTCGCCGGGGAGCTGTTTTTT